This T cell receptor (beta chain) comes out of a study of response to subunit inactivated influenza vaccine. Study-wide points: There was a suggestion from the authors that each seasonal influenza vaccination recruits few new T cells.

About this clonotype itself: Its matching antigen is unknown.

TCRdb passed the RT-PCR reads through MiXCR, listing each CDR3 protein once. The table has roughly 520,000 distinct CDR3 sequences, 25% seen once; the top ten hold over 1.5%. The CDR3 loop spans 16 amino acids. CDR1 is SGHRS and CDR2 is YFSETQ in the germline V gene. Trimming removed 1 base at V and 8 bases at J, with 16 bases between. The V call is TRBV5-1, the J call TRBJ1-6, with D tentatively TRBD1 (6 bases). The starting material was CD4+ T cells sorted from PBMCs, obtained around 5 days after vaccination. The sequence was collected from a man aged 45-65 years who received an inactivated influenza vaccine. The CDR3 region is CASSLYAAGDDSPLHF. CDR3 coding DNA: TGCGCCAGCAGCTTGTATGCCGCAGGGGATGATTCACCCCTCCACTTT.